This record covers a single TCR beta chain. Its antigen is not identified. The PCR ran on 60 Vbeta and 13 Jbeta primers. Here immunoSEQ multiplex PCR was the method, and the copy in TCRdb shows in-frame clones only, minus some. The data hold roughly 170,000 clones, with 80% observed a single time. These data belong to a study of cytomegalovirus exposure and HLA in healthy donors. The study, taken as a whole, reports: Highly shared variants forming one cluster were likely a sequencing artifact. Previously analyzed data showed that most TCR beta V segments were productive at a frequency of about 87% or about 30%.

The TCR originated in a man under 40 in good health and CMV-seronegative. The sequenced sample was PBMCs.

This chain's CDR3 is CSVEIRHPKSQTYEQYF. In DNA form, the CDR3 reads TGCAGCGTTGAAATTCGACACCCGAAAAGCCAAACCTACGAGCAGTACTTC. The genes are TRBV29-1 and TRBJ2-7; D gene unclear. Trimming removed 2 bases at V and 2 bases at J, with 22 bases between. Germline V gene sequence: CDR1 SQVTM, CDR2 ANQGSEA. This CDR3 has 17 amino acids.